These 20 T cell receptor beta chains were sequenced from one sample in a study of cytomegalovirus exposure and HLA in healthy donors. PCR employed 60 Vbeta and 13 Jbeta primers. Data came from immunoSEQ multiplex PCR; TCRdb stores just in-frame clones and leaves some out. The sample lists just under 250,000 clones; roughly 87% were seen once. The sequencing sample was made of PBMCs. These receptors were taken from a woman aged 40 to 49 in good health and CMV-seropositive.

The chain joins TRBV6-5 to TRBJ2-7, with 9 bases lining up with TRBD1. The CDR3 length is 14 residues. Germline loops: CDR1 MNHEY, CDR2 SVGAGI. The J segment lost 4 bases and the V segment lost 1 base, leaving 2 bases of the junction unmatched. Written as DNA, the CDR3 is TGTGCCAGCAGTTACTACAGGGGGCAGTACGAGCAGTACTTC. It is translated as CASSYYRGQYEQYF.

This clone appeared once. The V call is TRBV7-2, the J call TRBJ1-3; 7 bases line up with TRBD1. Germline V CDR1 and CDR2: SGHTA, FQGNSA. The CDR3 is 17 amino acids. Trimming cost V 0 bases and J 0 bases; bases outside gene matches: 5. The CDR3 nucleotides are TGTGCCAGCAGCTTAGCGCCGGGACAGTTCTCTGGAAACACCATATATTTT. Translation: CASSLAPGQFSGNTIYF.

V is TRBV7-2 and J is TRBJ1-2; 10 nucleotides align to TRBD1. This CDR3 has 18 residues. V lost 4 bases and J lost 0; bases outside the gene matches: 11. CDR1 and CDR2 from the germline V gene are SGHTA and FQGNSA. The CDR3 here is CASSSLWTGGLSNYGYTF. The CDR3 DNA is TGTGCCAGCAGCTCCCTTTGGACAGGGGGGCTTTCTAACTATGGCTACACCTTC.

The genes are TRBV15 and TRBJ2-2; D is unclear. Trimming removed 6 bases at V and 4 bases at J, with 9 bases between. The CDR3 runs to 13 residues. The V gene's germline CDR1 is LNHNV and CDR2 YYDKDF (reference sequence). CDR3 loop: CATSPGFTGELFF. As DNA, the CDR3 is TGTGCCACCAGTCCGGGTTTCACCGGGGAGCTGTTTTTT.

The chain has TRBV9 and TRBJ1-2; D perhaps matches TRBD1 (5 bases). The V end lost 0 bases, the J end lost 3 bases, and 6 bases lay between the germline ends. The CDR3 is made up of 13 amino acids. Germline V gene lookup returns CDR1 SGDLS and CDR2 YYNGEE. This CDR3 reads CASSVEQDYGYTF. As DNA, the CDR3 is TGTGCCAGCAGCGTAGAACAGGACTATGGCTACACCTTC.

This chain uses TRBV28 with TRBJ2-7, with D perhaps TRBD2 (6 bases). CDR1 and CDR2 from the germline V gene are MDHEN and SYDVKM. The CDR3 covers 15 residues. V lost 2 bases to trimming and J lost 3 bases, with 14 bases between them. CDR3 nucleotide sequence: TGTGCCAGCAGTTTAGTTCTTCTAGCGAACTACGAGCAGTACTTC. Protein: CASSLVLLANYEQYF.

The chain combines TRBV6-6 with TRBJ1-2; the D gene is possibly TRBD1 (5 bases). The CDR3 totals 13 residues. V dropped 6 bases and J dropped 8 bases, with 16 bases sitting between them. The germline V gene has CDR1 MNHNY and CDR2 SVGAGI (reference sequence). The CDR3 is CASSPRWGDGYTF. CDR3 DNA: TGTGCCAGCAGCCCCCGTTGGGGGGACGGCTACACCTTC.

V gene TRBV11-3 combines with J gene TRBJ2-2, with 13 nucleotides matching TRBD2. Unmatched junction bases numbered 1, after V lost 3 bases and J lost 6 bases. Germline CDR1 reads SGHNT; CDR2 reads YENEEA. This CDR3 has 15 residues. This chain's CDR3 is CASSFTSGRAGELFF. CDR3 bases: TGTGCCAGCAGCTTTACTAGCGGGAGGGCCGGGGAGCTGTTTTTT.

The CDR3 DNA is TGTGCCAGCAGCCAAGTAGCGGGAGGCCCCGAGCAGTACTTC. Translation: CASSQVAGGPEQYF. V gene TRBV4-2 combines with J gene TRBJ2-7, with 10 bases lining up with TRBD2. The CDR3 sequence is 14 residues long. Germline-derived CDR1 and CDR2 are LGHNA and YNFKEQ. After removal of 1 base from V and 6 bases from J, the junction contained 3 bases not matched to a gene.

The rearrangement uses TRBV30 and TRBJ2-2; 7 bases line up with TRBD2. With V trimmed by 4 bases and J by 2 bases, 10 bases remained unmatched. Germline assignment: CDR1 GTSNPN and CDR2 SVGIG (reference sequence). The length of the CDR3 is 16 residues. CDR3 residues: CAWTAGATTNTGELFF. CDR3 coding DNA: TGTGCCTGGACCGCGGGAGCGACTACCAACACCGGGGAGCTGTTTTTT.

This chain links TRBV30 with TRBJ2-1; possibly TRBD1 for D (6 bases). With 2 bases removed from V and 5 bases from J, the gap between germline ends came to 19 bases. The length of the CDR3 is 16 residues. Germline values: CDR1 GTSNPN, CDR2 SVGIG (reference sequence). The CDR3 DNA sequence: TGTGCCTGGAGTAATTATTGGGGGCAATTCCACAATGAGCAGTTCTTC. It codes for CAWSNYWGQFHNEQFF.

This clone was counted once. The chain combines TRBV7-3 with TRBJ1-1, with 7 bases lining up with TRBD1. From germline, CDR1 is SGHTA and CDR2 FQGTGA. The length of the CDR3 is 15 residues. V lost 5 bases and J lost 2; bases outside the gene matches: 8. In DNA, the CDR3 is TGTGCCAGCAGCCCCGCGGGACAGAGAAACACTGAAGCTTTCTTT. The encoded protein is CASSPAGQRNTEAFF.

For the CDR3, the DNA is TGTGCCAGCTCGCGCTATTCTAGCACAGATACGCAGTATTTT. Encoded protein: CASSRYSSTDTQYF. J is TRBJ2-3 and V is TRBV2; D gene uncertain. Trimming took 8 bases from V and 0 from J, leaving 12 bases between them. The CDR3 contains 14 residues. Germline V gene data show CDR1 as SNHLY and CDR2 as FYNNEI. The variable domain in full, with the rest retrieved from reference TRBV2 and TRBJ2-3, is EPEVTQTPSHQVTQMGQEVILRCVPISNHLYFYWYRQILGQKVEFLVSFYNNEISEKSEIFDDQFSVERPDGSNFTLKIRSTKLEDSAMYFCASSRYSSTDTQYFGPGTRLTVL.

This clone was observed once. The chain links TRBV5-1 to TRBJ1-3; no definite D call. The germline V and J ends were trimmed by 3 bases and 4 bases, with 8 bases remaining between them. Germline values: CDR1 SGHRS, CDR2 YFSETQ. The CDR3 has 13 residues. CDR3 DNA sequence: TGCGCCAGCAGCTCCACTTGGGGAAACACCATATATTTT. This translates into CASSSTWGNTIYF.

The J gene is TRBJ1-4, the V gene TRBV15; a weak D match, TRBD1 (5 bases). Germline CDR1 and CDR2: LNHNV and YYDKDF (reference sequence). V was shortened by 1 base and J by 3 bases, with 6 bases between the two germline ends. This CDR3 comprises 14 residues. The CDR3 sequence: CATSRVQANEKLFF. CDR3 coding DNA: TGTGCCACCAGCAGAGTACAGGCTAATGAAAAACTGTTTTTT. The whole variable domain, filled in from reference TRBV15 and TRBJ1-4, reads DAMVIQNPRYQVTQFGKPVTLSCSQTLNHNVMYWYQQKSSQAPKLLFHYYDKDFNNEADTPDNFQSRRPNTSFCFLDIRSPGLGDTAMYLCATSRVQANEKLFFGSGTQLSVL.

The rearrangement uses TRBV23-1 and TRBJ2-7; D may be TRBD2 (6 bases). TRBV23-1 is an ORF; its function is uncertain. The CDR3 runs 16 residues. Trimming removed 6 bases from V and 1 base from J, with 19 bases in between. CDR3 bases: TGCGCCAGCAGGGGGGATGGAGGGGCGCCTTCCTACGAGCAGTACTTC. Protein sequence: CASRGDGGAPSYEQYF.

The rearrangement links TRBV30 to TRBJ2-3; the D gene is possibly TRBD1 (5 bases). The CDR3 covers 13 residues. V lost 5 bases and J lost 1, with 10 bases in between. From germline, CDR1 is GTSNPN and CDR2 SVGIG (reference sequence). The CDR3 protein is CAWGVGGTDTQYF. DNA for the CDR3: TGTGCCTGGGGCGTAGGGGGCACAGATACGCAGTATTTT.

The gene calls are TRBV7-8 and TRBJ2-2, with 7 bases that match TRBD2. The CDR3 is 16 amino acids. Per germline, CDR1 SGHVS and CDR2 FQNEAQ. The junction had 6 bases not matched to a gene; V was cut back by 1 base and J by 4 bases. The CDR3 reads CASSLVRAGTTGELFF. Written as DNA, the CDR3 is TGTGCCAGCAGCTTAGTAAGAGCGGGGACCACCGGGGAGCTGTTTTTT.

This chain links TRBV6-1 with TRBJ2-5; D is possibly TRBD1 (6 bases). Trimming left V 5 bases short and J 7 bases short, with 17 bases between. Germline CDR1 is MNHNS and CDR2 is SASEGT. The CDR3 consists of 14 residues. The CDR3 protein is CASSPPGHSRTQYF. CDR3 DNA: TGTGCCAGCAGTCCTCCGGGACACTCGAGGACCCAGTACTTC.

V gene TRBV19 combines with J gene TRBJ2-5; 11 nucleotides agree with TRBD2. Germline lookup yields CDR1 LNHDA and CDR2 SQIVND (reference sequence). Trimming cost V 3 bases and J 5 bases; bases outside gene matches: 11. The CDR3 has 17 amino acids. This CDR3 reads CASSMAASGRRMETQYF. DNA of the CDR3: TGTGCCAGTAGTATGGCGGCTAGCGGGAGGAGAATGGAGACCCAGTACTTC.